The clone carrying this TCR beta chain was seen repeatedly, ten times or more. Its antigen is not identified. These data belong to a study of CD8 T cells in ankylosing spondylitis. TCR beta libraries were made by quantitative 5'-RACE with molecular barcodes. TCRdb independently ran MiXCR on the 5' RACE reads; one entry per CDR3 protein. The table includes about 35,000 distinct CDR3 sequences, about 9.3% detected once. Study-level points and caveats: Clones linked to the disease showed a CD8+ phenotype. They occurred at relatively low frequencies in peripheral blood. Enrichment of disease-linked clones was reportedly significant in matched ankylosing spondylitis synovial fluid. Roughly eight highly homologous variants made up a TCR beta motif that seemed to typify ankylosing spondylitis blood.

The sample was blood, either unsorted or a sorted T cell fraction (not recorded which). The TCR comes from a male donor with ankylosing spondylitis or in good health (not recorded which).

CDR3 in amino acids: CASSLGDTNRNEQFF. The CDR3 region has the DNA TGCGCCAGCAGCTTGGGGGACACCAACCGCAATGAGCAGTTCTTC. The V call is TRBV5-1, the J call TRBJ2-1; a weak D match, TRBD1 (6 bases). CDR3 length: 15 residues. Germline V gene data show CDR1 as SGHRS and CDR2 as YFSETQ. The V and J ends lost 0 bases and 6 bases respectively, with 13 bases between them.